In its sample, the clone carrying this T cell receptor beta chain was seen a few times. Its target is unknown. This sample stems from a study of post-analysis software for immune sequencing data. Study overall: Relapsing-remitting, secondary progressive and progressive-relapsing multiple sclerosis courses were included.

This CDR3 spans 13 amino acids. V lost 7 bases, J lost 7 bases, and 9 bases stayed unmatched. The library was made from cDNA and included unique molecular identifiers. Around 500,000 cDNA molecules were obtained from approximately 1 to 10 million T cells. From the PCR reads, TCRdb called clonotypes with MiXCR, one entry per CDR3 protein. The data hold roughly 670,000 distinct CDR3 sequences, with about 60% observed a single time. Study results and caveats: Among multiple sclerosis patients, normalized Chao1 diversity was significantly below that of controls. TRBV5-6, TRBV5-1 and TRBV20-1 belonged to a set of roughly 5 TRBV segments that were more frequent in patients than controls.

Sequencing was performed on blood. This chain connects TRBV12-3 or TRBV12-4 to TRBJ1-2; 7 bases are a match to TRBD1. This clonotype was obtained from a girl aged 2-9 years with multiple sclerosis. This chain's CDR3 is CASTQTGTGGYTF. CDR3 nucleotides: TGTGCCAGCACCCAGACAGGGACTGGTGGCTACACCTTC.